The 11 T cell receptor beta chains listed next were all sequenced from one sample in a study of T cells in Graves' hyperthyroidism and ophthalmopathy (dated by TCRdb to 2018 to 2020). The protocol used for the library was multiplex PCR. The sequencing machine was an Illumina HiSeq 2000. The TCR beta CDR3 regions were amplified from RNA transcripts. The first round of RT-PCR for the TCR CDR3 was performed with the HTBI primer set and the Qiagen OneStep RT-PCR kit. Clones were called with MiXCR by TCRdb after fastp trimmed the public reads at Q25, and only in-frame beta chains were retained. CDR3 protein duplicates are merged, each entry listing the most common genes and DNA. The sample data list some 490,000 distinct CDR3 sequences, and 22% of these were observed just once. The ten largest clones take up less than 65% of the sample. Sequenced: blood. Receptors were obtained from a woman in her 70s with Graves' ophthalmopathy.

In nucleotides, the CDR3 is TGTGCCAGCAGTTTCGAGGGACTAGCGGGAGGAGATACGCAGTATTTT. Protein product: CASSFEGLAGGDTQYF. The genes are TRBV28 and TRBJ2-3, with 15 bases aligning to TRBD2. The CDR3 consists of 16 residues. Germline CDR1 and CDR2: MDHEN and SYDVKM. Trimming at V came to 3 bases and at J to 5 bases, leaving 3 bases not matched to a gene.

V and J are TRBV3-1 and TRBJ2-3; D is possibly TRBD2 (6 bases). The V end was cut by 2 bases, the J end by 0 bases, with 18 bases between. The germline gives CDR1 LGHDT, CDR2 YNNKEL (reference sequence). The CDR3 has 18 residues. CDR3 in amino acids: CASSQFSGAQTSTDTQYF. As DNA, the CDR3 is TGTGCCAGCAGCCAATTTAGCGGCGCTCAAACAAGCACAGATACGCAGTATTTT.

This clonotype was counted ten times or more. The chain uses TRBV28 and TRBJ1-5, with 7 bases that match TRBD1. Germline-derived CDR1 and CDR2 are MDHEN and SYDVKM. This CDR3 spans 15 amino acids. V was pared by 6 bases and J by 3 bases, with 8 bases of the junction left unmatched. CDR3 residues: CASRMQGGHNQPQHF. The CDR3 DNA sequence: TGTGCCAGCAGGATGCAGGGGGGGCACAATCAGCCCCAGCATTTT.

This clonotype has ten or more counts. The junction differs from germline at one of its ends, possibly a read error. The rearrangement links TRBV7-2 to TRBJ2-5; D is unresolved. The CDR3 consists of 13 residues. Per the germline V gene, CDR1 is SGHTA and CDR2 is FQGNSA. The CDR3 region is CASSLVRGETQYF. As DNA, the CDR3 is TGCGCCAGCAGCTTAGTTCGAGGAGAGACCCAGTACTTC. The whole variable domain, filled in from reference TRBV7-2 and TRBJ2-5, reads GAGVSQSPSNKVTEKGKDVELRCDPISGHTALYWYRQSLGQGLEFLIYFQGNSAPDKSGLPSDRFSAERTGGSVSTLTIQRTQQEDSAVYLCASSLVRGETQYFGPGTRLLVL.

The chain's CDR3 is CASSPTGKRYNEQFF. The CDR3 nucleotides read TGTGCCAGTAGTCCGACAGGGAAAAGGTACAATGAGCAGTTCTTC. The chain links TRBV19 to TRBJ2-1; 7 bases are a match to TRBD1. Unmatched junction bases numbered 8, after V lost 5 bases and J lost 4 bases. The germline gives CDR1 LNHDA, CDR2 SQIVND (reference sequence). The CDR3 is made up of 15 amino acids.

This rearrangement joins TRBV28 to TRBJ2-4; 7 nucleotides match TRBD1. Trimming cost V 6 bases and J 7 bases; bases outside gene matches: 15. The CDR3 has 16 residues. Germline lookup yields CDR1 MDHEN and CDR2 SYDVKM. The DNA of the CDR3 is TGTGCCAGCAGCTCATTGGACAGGTCGTTTAACAACATTCAGTACTTC. Translating it yields CASSSLDRSFNNIQYF.

The chain links TRBV30 to TRBJ2-1; 9 bases map to TRBD1. CDR1 and CDR2 (germline): GTSNPN, SVGIG (reference sequence). The ends lost 2 bases at V and 0 bases at J; junction bases unmatched: 5. The CDR3 has 16 amino acids. CDR3 coding DNA: TGTGCCTGGAGTATCTACAGGGGGCGCTCCTACAATGAGCAGTTCTTC. Translation: CAWSIYRGRSYNEQFF.

The genes are TRBV20-1 and TRBJ1-5; D is undetermined. Germline lookup yields CDR1 DFQATT and CDR2 SNEGSKA (reference sequence). CDR3 length equals 14 residues. The ends were cut back, 5 bases at V and 3 bases at J, with 14 bases in the middle. The CDR3 nucleotides read TGCAGTGCTGCGGGTTGGCAGGACAATCAGCCCCAGCATTTT. It codes for CSAAGWQDNQPQHF.

In this sample, this clonotype turned up many times. This chain links TRBV30 with TRBJ2-7; no reliable D call. The CDR3 spans 13 residues. The germline CDR1 and CDR2 sequences are GTSNPN and SVGIG (reference sequence). The ends were cut back, 0 bases at V and 4 bases at J, with 10 bases in the middle. DNA for the CDR3: TGTGCCTGGAGTGTTAGCAGACTTTACGAGCAGTACTTC. Amino acids: CAWSVSRLYEQYF.

The rearrangement links TRBV19 to TRBJ1-1, with TRBD1 matching 12 bases. Trimming took 5 bases from V and 11 from J; bases not matched to a gene: 6. This CDR3 has 13 residues. The germline gives CDR1 LNHDA, CDR2 SQIVND (reference sequence). The CDR3 DNA sequence: TGTGCCAGTAGTGGGACAGGGGGCGTATCGGCTTTCTTT. Amino acids: CASSGTGGVSAFF.

This clonotype was seen at least ten times. The chain joins TRBV7-8 to TRBJ2-2; TRBD2 matches 12 bases. Germline loops: CDR1 SGHVS, CDR2 FQNEAQ. The CDR3 has 17 amino acids. V gave up 1 base and J gave up 6 bases; unmatched junction bases: 6. The CDR3 DNA sequence: TGTGCCAGCAGCTTAGGGCTAGCGGGAGGGCGAGCCGGGGAGCTGTTTTTT. Residues: CASSLGLAGGRAGELFF.